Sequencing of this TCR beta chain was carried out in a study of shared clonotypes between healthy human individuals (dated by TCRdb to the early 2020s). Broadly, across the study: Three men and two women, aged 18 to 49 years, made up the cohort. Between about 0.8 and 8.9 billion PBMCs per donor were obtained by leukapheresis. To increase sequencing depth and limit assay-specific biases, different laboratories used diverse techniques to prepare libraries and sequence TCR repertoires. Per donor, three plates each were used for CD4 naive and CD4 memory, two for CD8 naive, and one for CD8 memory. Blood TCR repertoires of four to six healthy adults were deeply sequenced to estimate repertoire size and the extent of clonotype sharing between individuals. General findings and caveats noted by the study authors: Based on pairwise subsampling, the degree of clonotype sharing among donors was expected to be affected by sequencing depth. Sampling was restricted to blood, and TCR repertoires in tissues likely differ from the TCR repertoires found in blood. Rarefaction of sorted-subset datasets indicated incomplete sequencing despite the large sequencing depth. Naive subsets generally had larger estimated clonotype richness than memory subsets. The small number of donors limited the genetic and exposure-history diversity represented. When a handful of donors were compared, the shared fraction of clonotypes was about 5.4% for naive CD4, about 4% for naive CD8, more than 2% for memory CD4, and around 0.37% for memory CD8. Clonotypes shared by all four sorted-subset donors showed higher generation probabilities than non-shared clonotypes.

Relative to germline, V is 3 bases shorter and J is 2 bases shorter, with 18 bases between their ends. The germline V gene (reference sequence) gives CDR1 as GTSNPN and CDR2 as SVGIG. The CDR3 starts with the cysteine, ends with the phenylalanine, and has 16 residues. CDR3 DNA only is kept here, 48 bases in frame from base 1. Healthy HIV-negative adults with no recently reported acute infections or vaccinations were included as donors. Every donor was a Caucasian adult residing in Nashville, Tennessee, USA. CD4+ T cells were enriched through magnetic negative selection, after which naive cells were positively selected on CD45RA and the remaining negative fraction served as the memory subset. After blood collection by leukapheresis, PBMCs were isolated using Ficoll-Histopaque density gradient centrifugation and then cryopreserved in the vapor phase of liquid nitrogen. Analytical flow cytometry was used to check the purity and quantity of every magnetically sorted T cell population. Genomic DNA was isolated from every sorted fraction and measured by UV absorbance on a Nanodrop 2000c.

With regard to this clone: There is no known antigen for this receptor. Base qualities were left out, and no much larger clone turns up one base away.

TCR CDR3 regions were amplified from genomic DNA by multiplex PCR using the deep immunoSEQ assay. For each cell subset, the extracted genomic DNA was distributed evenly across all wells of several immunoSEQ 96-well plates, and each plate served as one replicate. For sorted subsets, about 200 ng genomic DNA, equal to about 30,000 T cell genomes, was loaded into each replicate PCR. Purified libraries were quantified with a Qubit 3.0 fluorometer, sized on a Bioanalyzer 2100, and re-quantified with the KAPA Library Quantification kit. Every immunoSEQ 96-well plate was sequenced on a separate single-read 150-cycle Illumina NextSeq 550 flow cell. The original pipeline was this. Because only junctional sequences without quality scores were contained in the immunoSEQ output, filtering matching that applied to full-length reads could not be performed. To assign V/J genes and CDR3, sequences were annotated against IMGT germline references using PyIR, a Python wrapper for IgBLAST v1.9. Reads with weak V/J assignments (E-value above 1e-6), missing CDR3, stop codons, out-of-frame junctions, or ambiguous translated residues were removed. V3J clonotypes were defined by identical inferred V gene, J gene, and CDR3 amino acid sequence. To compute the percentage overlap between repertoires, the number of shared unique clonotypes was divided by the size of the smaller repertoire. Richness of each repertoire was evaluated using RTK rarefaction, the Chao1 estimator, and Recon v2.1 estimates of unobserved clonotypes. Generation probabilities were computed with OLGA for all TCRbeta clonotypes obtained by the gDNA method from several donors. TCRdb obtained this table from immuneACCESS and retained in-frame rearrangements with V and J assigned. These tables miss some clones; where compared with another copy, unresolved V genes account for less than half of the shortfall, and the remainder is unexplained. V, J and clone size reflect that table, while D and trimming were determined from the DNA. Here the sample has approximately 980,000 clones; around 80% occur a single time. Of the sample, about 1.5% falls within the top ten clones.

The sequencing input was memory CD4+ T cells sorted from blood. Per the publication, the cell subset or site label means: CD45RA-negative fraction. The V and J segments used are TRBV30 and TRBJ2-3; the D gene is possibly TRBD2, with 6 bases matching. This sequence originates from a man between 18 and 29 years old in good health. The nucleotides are TGTGCCTGGAGCCGACCCTGGACTATAAACACAGATACGCAGTATTTT. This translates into CAWSRPWTINTDTQYF.